This T cell receptor beta chain appears in the sequencing data of a study of T cell repertoires in cytomegalovirus infection. Points from the study as a whole: Dominant in the ex vivo response were TCR beta clonotypes restricted by HLA-C and specific for CMV. Cumulative public TCR beta family frequency identified carriers of CMV plus the relevant HLA.

Details on this clonotype: Its antigen is not known.

TCRdb passed the reads through MiXCR, listing each CDR3 protein once. The data show a few hundred thousand distinct CDR3 sequences, 42% seen once. The TCR originated in a human donor in good health (CMV status not recorded). Some clones in this sample may be carry-over from other donors' samples. The sample in question was cultured PBMCs, obtained from culture after CMV antigen stimulation.

CDR3 loop: CSHARQGEETQYF. CDR3 coding DNA: TGCAGCCACGCCCGGCAGGGGGAAGAGACCCAGTACTTC. The chain is built from TRBV20-1 and TRBJ2-5; 7 bases align to TRBD1. The CDR3 has 13 residues. Germline assignment: CDR1 DFQATT and CDR2 SNEGSKA (reference sequence).